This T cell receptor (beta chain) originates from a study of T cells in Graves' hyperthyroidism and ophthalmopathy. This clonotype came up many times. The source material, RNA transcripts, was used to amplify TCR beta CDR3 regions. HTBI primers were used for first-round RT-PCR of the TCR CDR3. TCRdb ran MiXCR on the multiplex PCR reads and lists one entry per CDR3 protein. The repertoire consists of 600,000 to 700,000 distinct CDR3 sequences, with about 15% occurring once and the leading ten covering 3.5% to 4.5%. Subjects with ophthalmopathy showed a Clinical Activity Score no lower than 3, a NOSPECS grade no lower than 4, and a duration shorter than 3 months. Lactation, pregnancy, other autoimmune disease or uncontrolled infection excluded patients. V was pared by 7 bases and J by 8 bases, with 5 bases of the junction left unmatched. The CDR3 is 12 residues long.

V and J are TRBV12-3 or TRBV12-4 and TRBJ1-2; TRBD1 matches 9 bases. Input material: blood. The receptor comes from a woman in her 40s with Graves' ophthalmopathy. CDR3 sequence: CASTFDRGGYTF. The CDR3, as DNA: TGTGCCAGCACCTTCGACAGGGGGGGCTACACCTTC.